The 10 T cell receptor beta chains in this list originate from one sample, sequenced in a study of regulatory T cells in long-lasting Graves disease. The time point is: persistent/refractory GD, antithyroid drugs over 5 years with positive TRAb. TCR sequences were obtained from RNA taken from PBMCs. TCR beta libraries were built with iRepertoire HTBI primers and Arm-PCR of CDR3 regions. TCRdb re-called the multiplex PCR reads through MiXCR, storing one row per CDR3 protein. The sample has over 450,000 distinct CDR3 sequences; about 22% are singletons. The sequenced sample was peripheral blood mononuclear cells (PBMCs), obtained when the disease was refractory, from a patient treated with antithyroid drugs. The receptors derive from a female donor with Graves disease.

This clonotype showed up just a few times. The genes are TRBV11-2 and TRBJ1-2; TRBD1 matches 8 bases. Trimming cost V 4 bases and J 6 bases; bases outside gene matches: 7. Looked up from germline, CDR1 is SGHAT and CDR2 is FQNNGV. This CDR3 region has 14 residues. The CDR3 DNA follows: TGTGCCAGCAGCTCCGGACAGGGCGAACATGGCTACACCTTC. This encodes CASSSGQGEHGYTF.

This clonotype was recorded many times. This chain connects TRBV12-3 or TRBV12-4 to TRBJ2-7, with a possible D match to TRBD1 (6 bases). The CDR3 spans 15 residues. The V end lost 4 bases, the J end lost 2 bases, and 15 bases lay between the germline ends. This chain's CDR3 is CASSSGHLNPYEQYF. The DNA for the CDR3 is TGTGCCAGCAGTTCGGGACACCTAAATCCCTACGAGCAGTACTTC.

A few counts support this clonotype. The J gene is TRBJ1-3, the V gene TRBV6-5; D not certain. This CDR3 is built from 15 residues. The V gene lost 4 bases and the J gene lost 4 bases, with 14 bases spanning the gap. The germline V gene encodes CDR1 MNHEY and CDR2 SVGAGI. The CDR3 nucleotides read TGTGCCAGCAGTTCAACGGACCTAGCGGGAAACACCATATATTTT. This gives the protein CASSSTDLAGNTIYF.

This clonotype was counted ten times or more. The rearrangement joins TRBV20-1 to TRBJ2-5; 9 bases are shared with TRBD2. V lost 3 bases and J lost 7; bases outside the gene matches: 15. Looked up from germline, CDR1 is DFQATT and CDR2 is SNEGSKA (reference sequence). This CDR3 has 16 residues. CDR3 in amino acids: CSARASGLARTGTQYF. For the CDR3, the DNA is TGCAGTGCTAGGGCAAGCGGACTAGCGCGGACAGGGACCCAGTACTTC.

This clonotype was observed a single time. The CDR3 region is CASSNGQYYEQYF. The CDR3 DNA sequence: TGTGCCAGTAGTAACGGACAGTACTACGAGCAGTACTTC. V and J are TRBV19 and TRBJ2-7, with a possible D match to TRBD1 (6 bases). The germline CDR1 and CDR2 sequences are LNHDA and SQIVND (reference sequence). CDR3 length: 13 residues. Trimming took 4 bases from V and 3 from J, leaving 10 bases between them.

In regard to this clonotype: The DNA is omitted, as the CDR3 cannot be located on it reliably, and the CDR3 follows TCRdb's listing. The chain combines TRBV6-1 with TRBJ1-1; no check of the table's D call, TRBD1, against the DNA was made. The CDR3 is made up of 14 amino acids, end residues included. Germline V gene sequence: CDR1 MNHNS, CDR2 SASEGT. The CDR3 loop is CASILDSAGTEAFF.

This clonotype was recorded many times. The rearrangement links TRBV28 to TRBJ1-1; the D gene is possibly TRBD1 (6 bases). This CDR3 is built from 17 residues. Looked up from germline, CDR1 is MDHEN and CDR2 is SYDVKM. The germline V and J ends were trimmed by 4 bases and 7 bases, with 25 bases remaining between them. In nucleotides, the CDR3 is TGTGCCAGCAGTTCTTACGGGGGAACAGGGTTGTGGGGTGAAGCTTTCTTT. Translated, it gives CASSSYGGTGLWGEAFF.

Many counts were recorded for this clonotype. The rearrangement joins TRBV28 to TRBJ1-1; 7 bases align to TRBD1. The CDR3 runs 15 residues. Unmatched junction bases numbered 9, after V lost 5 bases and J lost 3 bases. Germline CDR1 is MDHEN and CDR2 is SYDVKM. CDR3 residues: CASSPPTGSYTEAFF. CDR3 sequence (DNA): TGTGCCAGCAGTCCCCCGACAGGGTCTTACACTGAAGCTTTCTTT.

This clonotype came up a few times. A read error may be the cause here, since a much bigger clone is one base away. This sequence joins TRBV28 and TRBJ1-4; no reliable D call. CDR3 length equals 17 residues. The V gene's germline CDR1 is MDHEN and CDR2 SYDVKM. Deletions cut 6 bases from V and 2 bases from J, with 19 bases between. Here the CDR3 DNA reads TGTGCCAGCAGCCCTACGAACCTGGGCGGGACTAATGAAAAACTGTTTTTT. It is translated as CASSPTNLGGTNEKLFF.

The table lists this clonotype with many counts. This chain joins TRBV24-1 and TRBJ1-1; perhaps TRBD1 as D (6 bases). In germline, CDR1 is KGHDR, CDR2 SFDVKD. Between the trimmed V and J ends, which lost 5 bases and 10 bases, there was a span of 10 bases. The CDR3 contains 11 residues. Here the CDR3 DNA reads TGTGCCACCAGTGGCACAGGGAGAGCTTTCTTT. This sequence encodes CATSGTGRAFF.